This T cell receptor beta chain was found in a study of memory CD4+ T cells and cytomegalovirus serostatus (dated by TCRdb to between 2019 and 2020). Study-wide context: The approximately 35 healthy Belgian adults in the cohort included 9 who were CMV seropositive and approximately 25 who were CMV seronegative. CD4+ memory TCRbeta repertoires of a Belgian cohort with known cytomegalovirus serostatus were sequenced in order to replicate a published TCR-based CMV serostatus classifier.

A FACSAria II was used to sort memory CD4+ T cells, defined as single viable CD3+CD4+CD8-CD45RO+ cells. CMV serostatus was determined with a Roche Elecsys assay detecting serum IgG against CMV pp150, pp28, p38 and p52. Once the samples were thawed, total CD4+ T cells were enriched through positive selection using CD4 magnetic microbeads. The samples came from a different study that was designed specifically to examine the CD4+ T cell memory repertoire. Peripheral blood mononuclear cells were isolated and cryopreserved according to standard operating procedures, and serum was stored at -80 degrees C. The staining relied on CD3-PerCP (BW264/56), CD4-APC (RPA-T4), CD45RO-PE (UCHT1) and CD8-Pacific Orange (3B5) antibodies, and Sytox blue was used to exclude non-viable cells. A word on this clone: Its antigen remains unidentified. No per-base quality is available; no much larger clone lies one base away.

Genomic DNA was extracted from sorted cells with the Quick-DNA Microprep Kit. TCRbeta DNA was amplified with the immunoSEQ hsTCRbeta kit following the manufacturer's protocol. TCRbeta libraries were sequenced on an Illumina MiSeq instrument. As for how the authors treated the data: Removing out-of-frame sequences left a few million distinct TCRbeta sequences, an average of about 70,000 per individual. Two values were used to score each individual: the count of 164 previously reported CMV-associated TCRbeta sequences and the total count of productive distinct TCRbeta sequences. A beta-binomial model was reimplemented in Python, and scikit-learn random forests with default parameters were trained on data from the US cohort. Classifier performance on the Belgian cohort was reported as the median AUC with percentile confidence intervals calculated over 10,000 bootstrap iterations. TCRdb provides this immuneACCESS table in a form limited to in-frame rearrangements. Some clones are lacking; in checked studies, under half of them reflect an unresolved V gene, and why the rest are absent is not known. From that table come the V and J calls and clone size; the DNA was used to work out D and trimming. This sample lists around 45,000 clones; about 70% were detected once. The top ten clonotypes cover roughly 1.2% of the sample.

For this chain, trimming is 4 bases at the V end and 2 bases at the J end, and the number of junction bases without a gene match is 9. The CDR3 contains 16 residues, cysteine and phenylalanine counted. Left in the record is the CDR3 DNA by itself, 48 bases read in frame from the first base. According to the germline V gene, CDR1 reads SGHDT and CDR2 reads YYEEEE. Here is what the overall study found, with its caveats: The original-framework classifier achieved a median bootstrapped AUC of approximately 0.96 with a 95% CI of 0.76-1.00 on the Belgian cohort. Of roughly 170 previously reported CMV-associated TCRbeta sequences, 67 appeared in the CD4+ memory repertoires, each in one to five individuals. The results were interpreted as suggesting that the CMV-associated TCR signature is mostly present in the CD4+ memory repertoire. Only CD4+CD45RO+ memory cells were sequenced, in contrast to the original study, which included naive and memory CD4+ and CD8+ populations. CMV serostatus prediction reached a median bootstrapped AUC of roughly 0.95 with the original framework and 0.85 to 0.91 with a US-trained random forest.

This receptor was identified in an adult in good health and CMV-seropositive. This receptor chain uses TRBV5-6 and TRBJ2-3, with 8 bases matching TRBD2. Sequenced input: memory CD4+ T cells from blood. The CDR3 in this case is CASSHKRGSVTDTQYF. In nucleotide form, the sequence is TGTGCCAGCAGCCACAAGCGGGGGAGCGTCACAGATACGCAGTATTTT. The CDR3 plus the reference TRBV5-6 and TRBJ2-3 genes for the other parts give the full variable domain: DAGVTQSPTHLIKTRGQQVTLRCSPKSGHDTVSWYQQALGQGPQFIFQYYEEEERQRGNFPDRFSGHQFPNYSSELNVNALLLGDSALYLCASSHKRGSVTDTQYFGPGTRLTVL.